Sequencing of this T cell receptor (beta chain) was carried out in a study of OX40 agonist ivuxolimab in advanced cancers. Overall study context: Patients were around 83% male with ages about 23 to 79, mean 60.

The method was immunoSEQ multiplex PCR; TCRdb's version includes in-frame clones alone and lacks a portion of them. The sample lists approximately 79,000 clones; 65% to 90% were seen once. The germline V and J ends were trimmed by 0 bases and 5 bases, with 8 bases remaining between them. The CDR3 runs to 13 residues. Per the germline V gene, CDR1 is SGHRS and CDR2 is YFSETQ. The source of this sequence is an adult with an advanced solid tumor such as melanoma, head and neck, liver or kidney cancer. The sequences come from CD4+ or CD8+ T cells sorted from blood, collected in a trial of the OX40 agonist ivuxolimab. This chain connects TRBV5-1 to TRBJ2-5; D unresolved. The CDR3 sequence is CASSLDILETQYF. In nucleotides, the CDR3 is TGCGCCAGCAGCTTGGACATCTTGGAGACCCAGTACTTC.